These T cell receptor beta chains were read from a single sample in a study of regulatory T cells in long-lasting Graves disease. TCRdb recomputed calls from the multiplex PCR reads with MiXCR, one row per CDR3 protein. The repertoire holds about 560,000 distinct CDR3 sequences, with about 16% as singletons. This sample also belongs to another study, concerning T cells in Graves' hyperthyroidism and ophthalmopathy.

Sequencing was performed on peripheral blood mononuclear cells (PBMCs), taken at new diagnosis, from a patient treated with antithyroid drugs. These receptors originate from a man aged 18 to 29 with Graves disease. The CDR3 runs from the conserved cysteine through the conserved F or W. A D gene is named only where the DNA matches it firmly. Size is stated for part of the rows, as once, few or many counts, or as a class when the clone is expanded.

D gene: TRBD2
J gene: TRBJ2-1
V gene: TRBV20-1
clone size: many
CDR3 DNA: TGCAGTGCTACACCCGGGACTAGCGTTGGCGAGCAGTTCTTC
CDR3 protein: CSATPGTSVGEQFF

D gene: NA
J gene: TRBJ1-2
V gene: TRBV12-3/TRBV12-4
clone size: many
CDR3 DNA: TGTGCCAGCAGCCGCGACAGGCCCTATGGCTACACCTTC
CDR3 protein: CASSRDRPYGYTF

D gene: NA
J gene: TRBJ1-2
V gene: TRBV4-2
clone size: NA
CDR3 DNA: TGTGCCAGCAGCCAAGTGGAACCCATTAGCCGTTATGGCTACACCTTC
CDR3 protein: CASSQVEPISRYGYTF

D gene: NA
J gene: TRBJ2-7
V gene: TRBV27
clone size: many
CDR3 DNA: TGTGCCAGCAGTCCACGAGCAGGTACTTACTACGAGCAGTACTTC
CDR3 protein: CASSPRAGTYYEQYF

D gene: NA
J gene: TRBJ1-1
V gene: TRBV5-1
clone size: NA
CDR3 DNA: TGCGCCAGCAGCTTTAGTGGCCAGGAAGCTTTCTTT
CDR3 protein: CASSFSGQEAFF

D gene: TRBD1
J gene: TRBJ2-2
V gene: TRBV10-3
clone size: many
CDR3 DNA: TGTGCCATCAGTGAGTCGAGACAGGGTGTTGGCGGGGAGCTGTTTTTT
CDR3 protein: CAISESRQGVGGELFF

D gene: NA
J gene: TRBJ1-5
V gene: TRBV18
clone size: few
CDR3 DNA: TGTGCCAGCTCACCTAACTATAGCAATCAGCCCCAGCATTTT
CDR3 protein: CASSPNYSNQPQHF

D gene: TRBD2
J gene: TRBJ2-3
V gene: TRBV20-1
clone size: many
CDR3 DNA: TGCAGTGGAGTTAGCGGGAGTACAGATACGCAGTATTTT
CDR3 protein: CSGVSGSTDTQYF

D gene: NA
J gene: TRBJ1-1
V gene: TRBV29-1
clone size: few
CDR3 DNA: TGCAGCGTTGGGCCCCCCGGCAGGGGTGCTGAAGCTTTCTTT
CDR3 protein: CSVGPPGRGAEAFF

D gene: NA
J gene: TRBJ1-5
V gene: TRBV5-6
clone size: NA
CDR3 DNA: TGTGCCAGCAGCGAGGGAGGGGTTTGGCAGCCCCAGCATTTT
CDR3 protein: CASSEGGVWQPQHF

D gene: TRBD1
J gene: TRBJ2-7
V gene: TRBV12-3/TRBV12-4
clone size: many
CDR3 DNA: TGTGCCAGCAGCCCGACAGGGTTGCTCGGCGAGCAGTACTTC
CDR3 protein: CASSPTGLLGEQYF

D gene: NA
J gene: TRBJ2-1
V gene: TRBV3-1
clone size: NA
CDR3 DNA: TGTGCCAGCAGCCAAGATGGGGCTGACTCCTACAATGAGCAGTTCTTC
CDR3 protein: CASSQDGADSYNEQFF

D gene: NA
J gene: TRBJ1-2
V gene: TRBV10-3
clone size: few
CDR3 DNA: TGTGCCATCAGTGAAAGTCCAGGGGACTATGGCTACACCTTC
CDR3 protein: CAISESPGDYGYTF

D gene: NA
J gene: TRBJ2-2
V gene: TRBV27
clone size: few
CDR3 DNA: TGTGCCAGCAGTTTCGACAGGAAATACGGGGAGCTGTTTTTT
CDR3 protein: CASSFDRKYGELFF

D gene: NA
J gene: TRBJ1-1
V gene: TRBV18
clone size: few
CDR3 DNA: TGTGCCAGCTCACCACGTAAACAAGTGAACACTGAAGCTTTCTTT
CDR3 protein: CASSPRKQVNTEAFF

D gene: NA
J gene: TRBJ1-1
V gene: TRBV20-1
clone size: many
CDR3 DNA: TGCAGTGCTAGTAGTGTGGAAGCTTTCTTT
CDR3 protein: CSASSVEAFF

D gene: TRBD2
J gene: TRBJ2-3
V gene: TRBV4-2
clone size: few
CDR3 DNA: TGTGCCAGCAGCCAAGCCCGGGCTAGCGGGGAGCCAACAGATACGCAGTATTTT
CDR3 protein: CASSQARASGEPTDTQYF

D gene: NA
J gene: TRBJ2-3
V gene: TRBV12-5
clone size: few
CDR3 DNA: TGTGCTAGTGCTCATGACTCGGGAAGGGAAGATACGCAGTATTTT
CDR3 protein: CASAHDSGREDTQYF

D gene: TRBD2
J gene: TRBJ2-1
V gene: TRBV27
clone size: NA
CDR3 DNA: TGTGCCAGCAGTTTATTAGGCGCGGGAGGGCCCGGGGACAATGAGCAGTTCTTC
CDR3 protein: CASSLLGAGGPGDNEQFF

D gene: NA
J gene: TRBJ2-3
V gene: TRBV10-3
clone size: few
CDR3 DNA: TGTGCCATCAGCCTACAGGGCCCCACAGATACGCAGTATTTT
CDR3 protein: CAISLQGPTDTQYF

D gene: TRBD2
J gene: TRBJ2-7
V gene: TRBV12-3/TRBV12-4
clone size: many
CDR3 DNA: TGTGCCAGCAGTCCCCGGGGACTAGCGGGAGCCTACGAGCAGTACTTC
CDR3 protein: CASSPRGLAGAYEQYF

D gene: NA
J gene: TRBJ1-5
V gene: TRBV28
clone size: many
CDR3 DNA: TGTGCCAGCAGTTTAGGGTGGACACCTCAGACCCCTCAGCCCCAGCATTTT
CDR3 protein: CASSLGWTPQTPQPQHF

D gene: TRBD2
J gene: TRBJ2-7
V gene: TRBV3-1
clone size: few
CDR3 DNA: TGTGCCAGCAGCCAGCGAGCGGGAGGGGGCGAGCAGTACTTC
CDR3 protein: CASSQRAGGGEQYF

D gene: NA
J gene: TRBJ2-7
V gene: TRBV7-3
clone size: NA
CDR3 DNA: TGTGCCAGCAGCCCTATCGGAGACACCTCCTACGAGCAGTACTTC
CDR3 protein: CASSPIGDTSYEQYF

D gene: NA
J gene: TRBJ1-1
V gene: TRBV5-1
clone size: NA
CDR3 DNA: TGCGCCAGCAGCTTGAAGGGCAGTGGCACTGAAGCTTTCTTT
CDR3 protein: CASSLKGSGTEAFF

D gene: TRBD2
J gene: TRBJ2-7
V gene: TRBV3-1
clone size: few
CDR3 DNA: TGTGCCAGCAGCGCAAAGGCGGAGCTAGCGGGAGGGCCTGTTTCGCGCGAGCAGTACTTC
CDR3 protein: CASSAKAELAGGPVSREQYF

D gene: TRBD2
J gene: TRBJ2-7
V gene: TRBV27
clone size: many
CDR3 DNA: TGTGCCAGCAGTCCGCTCGACACCGGGACTAGGGGCGAGCAGTACTTC
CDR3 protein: CASSPLDTGTRGEQYF

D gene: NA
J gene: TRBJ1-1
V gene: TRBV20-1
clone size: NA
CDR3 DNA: TGCAGTGCTGGAGGGGGGAACACTGAAGCTTTCTTT
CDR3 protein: CSAGGGNTEAFF

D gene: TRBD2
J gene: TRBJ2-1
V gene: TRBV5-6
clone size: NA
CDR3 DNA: TGTGCCAGCAGCCCGGAGGTTCGGCGGGAGACTAACAATGAGCAGTTCTTC
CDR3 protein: CASSPEVRRETNNEQFF

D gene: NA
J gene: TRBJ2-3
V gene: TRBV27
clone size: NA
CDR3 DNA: TGTGCCAGCAGACAAGAGGCGGATACGCAGTATTTT
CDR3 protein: CASRQEADTQYF

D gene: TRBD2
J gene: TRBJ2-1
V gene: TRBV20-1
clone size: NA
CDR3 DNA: TGCAGTGCTAGCGAGGGACTAGCGGGAGTTGAGCAGTTCTTC
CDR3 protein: CSASEGLAGVEQFF

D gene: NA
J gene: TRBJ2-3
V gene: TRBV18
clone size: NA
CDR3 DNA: TGTGCCAGCTCACCACCGGAGACAGATACGCAGTATTTT
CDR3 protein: CASSPPETDTQYF